The T cell receptor beta chain under discussion was sequenced for a study of blood T cell repertoires in COVID-19. Study context: Spain, Italy and the United States supplied samples that represented acute and convalescent COVID-19. The cDNA or gDNA used as material had been derived from T cells, B-cell-depleted T cells, or PBMCs.

This clone was seen more than once but under ten times. In the original processing: How many nucleated cells were present was estimated from reference gene primer amplification. Assay used: immunoSEQ multiplex PCR; TCRdb lists only in-frame clones, some missing. That table gives V, J and clone size, and the DNA gave D and trimming. The sample lists approximately 220,000 clones; 80% to 90% were seen once. The ends were cut back, 7 bases at V and 5 bases at J, with 14 bases in the middle. The CDR3 has 13 amino acids. Germline-derived CDR1 and CDR2 are MNHEY and SVGAGI. This clonotype originated in a man in his forties with acute or convalescent COVID-19. V is TRBV6-5 and J is TRBJ1-1; D remains unclear. Material for sequencing was peripheral blood. The CDR3 protein is CASISRLPTEAFF. DNA for the CDR3: TGTGCCAGCATAAGCCGATTACCGACTGAAGCTTTCTTT.